This T cell receptor beta chain originates from a study of glioma-infiltrating T cells after dendritic cell vaccination. Across the whole study: Patients received autologous tumor lysate-pulsed dendritic cell vaccination between about 2003 and 2013. Patients received three intradermal dendritic cell vaccine injections at biweekly intervals.

Documented time point: after dendritic cell vaccination, including at tumor progression/relapse. Amplification used 60 V beta primers and 13 J beta primers. Profiled with immunoSEQ multiplex PCR; TCRdb holds only in-frame clones, not every one. The sample records around 90,000 clones, more than 80% being singletons. The V gene's germline CDR1 is MNHNS and CDR2 SASEGT. The CDR3 consists of 13 residues. V was clipped by 5 bases and J by 4 bases, with 8 bases between them. The origin of this receptor is a human donor with glioblastoma. Sequenced here: blood, sampled after dendritic cell vaccination. This sequence joins TRBV6-1 and TRBJ1-4, with no clear D. CDR3 nucleotides: TGTGCCAGCAGTCAGGTCCTTAATGAAAAACTGTTTTTT. It yields the protein CASSQVLNEKLFF.